This T cell receptor beta chain originates from a study of T cell responses to AZD1222 COVID-19 vaccine. TCRdb keeps only in-frame clones here, not all; method: immunoSEQ multiplex PCR. Of around 100,000 clones in the sample, 80% to 95% are singletons; the top ten hold 4% to 5.5%. V gave up 7 bases and J gave up 3 bases; unmatched junction bases: 8. The V gene's germline CDR1 is SQVTM and CDR2 ANQGSEA. This CDR3 has 13 residues. Regarding this clone: What it recognizes is unknown.

Notes on the study in general: White British ancestry dominated among donors, who included more females, and clonal diversity was possibly underestimated.

The receptor's source is an adult in good health. The sequencing used peripheral blood, collected on day 0 of AZD1222 vaccination. The rearrangement uses TRBV29-1 and TRBJ2-7, with 8 bases fitting TRBD1. In DNA form, the CDR3 reads TGCAGCGCCGGACAGGGTTTAATCTACGAGCAGTACTTC. Amino acid sequence: CSAGQGLIYEQYF.